These 15 T cell receptor beta chains were all obtained from the same sample, sequenced in a study of human T cells and chemical hapten exposure (dated by TCRdb to the early 2020s). According to the study, the label for this sample's time point signals: patch test 3, about 24 weeks after DPC sensitization. Reading the label with the study, this specimen's treatment or condition is: therapeutic diphenylcyclopropenone sensitization with weekly scalp DPC. Library preparation employed RACE. The instrument was a NextSeq 500. TCRdb reprocessed the public reads (quality trimming at Q25 with fastp, clone calling with MiXCR) and kept in-frame beta chains. Identical CDR3 proteins give one entry, which carries the most common genes and DNA. This sample has more than 80,000 distinct CDR3 sequences in its table, and about a tenth of those were observed once. 3.7% of the sample goes to the ten largest clones. The specimen was whole blood, collected in connection with sensitization to the hapten diphenylcyclopropenone (DPC). The receptors originated from a woman in her forties or fifties with alopecia areata. Some clones in this sample may be carry-over from other donors' samples.

The V gene is TRBV19, the J gene TRBJ2-7; a possible D gene is TRBD1 (6 bases). The CDR3 loop spans 13 amino acids. V was pared by 5 bases and J by 6 bases, with 14 bases between. Per the germline V gene, CDR1 is LNHDA and CDR2 is SQIVND (reference sequence). CDR3 amino acids: CASSSTRDTEQYF. CDR3 bases: TGTGCCAGTAGTTCAACCCGGGACACCGAGCAGTACTTC.

This clonotype was seen at least ten times. The chain has TRBV6-5 and TRBJ2-7; 8 bases agree with TRBD1. Germline CDR1 reads MNHEY; CDR2 reads SVGAGI. The CDR3 is 15 residues long. V shed 0 bases and J 2 bases; nucleotides not matched to a gene: 3. CDR3 coding DNA: TGTGCCAGCAGTTACTCCGGGACAGGCCCCTACGAGCAGTACTTC. It encodes CASSYSGTGPYEQYF.

V gene TRBV12-3 or TRBV12-4 combines with J gene TRBJ2-1; 9 nucleotides align to TRBD2. V was clipped by 0 bases and J by 6 bases; unmatched bases: 6. The CDR3 loop spans 16 amino acids. The CDR3 DNA reads as TGTGCCAGCAGTTTAGCCAGCGGGAGGAGGCGCAATGAGCAGTTCTTC. This translates into CASSLASGRRRNEQFF.

This clonotype was seen a few times. The chain employs TRBV28 and TRBJ2-1, with D possibly matching TRBD2 (6 bases). Germline loops: CDR1 MDHEN, CDR2 SYDVKM. V lost 1 base to trimming and J lost 12 bases, with 7 bases between them. This CDR3 spans 11 amino acids. For the CDR3, the DNA is TGTGCCAGCAGTTTATCCGGGGGGCAGTTCTTC. It encodes CASSLSGGQFF. Together with reference TRBV28 and TRBJ2-1, the CDR3 gives the full variable domain: DVKVTQSSRYLVKRTGEKVFLECVQDMDHENMFWYRQDPGLGLRLIYFSYDVKMKEKGDIPEGYSVSREKKERFSLILESASTNQTSMYLCASSLSGGQFFGPGTRLTVL.

The rearrangement links TRBV6-5 to TRBJ1-2, with TRBD1 matching 10 bases. The CDR3 loop spans 14 amino acids. V dropped 4 bases and J dropped 4; count of bases not matched to a gene: 3. The V gene's germline CDR1 is MNHEY and CDR2 SVGAGI. The CDR3 DNA sequence: TGTGCCAGCAGTTTGACAGGGGGCGCCTATGGCTACACCTTC. It encodes CASSLTGGAYGYTF.

This clonotype was seen repeatedly, ten times or more. The chain carries TRBV5-1 and TRBJ2-1; D possibly corresponds to TRBD1 (6 bases). Deletions cut 5 bases from V and 8 bases from J, with 14 bases between. The CDR3 has 13 residues. Germline values: CDR1 SGHRS, CDR2 YFSETQ. The CDR3 sequence is CASRTGNQDEQFF. Here the CDR3 DNA reads TGCGCCAGCAGAACAGGGAATCAGGATGAGCAGTTCTTC.

This clonotype came up many times. The chain links TRBV9 to TRBJ2-1; 10 positions match TRBD2. V was pared by 0 bases and J by 6 bases, with 0 bases of the junction left unmatched. The CDR3 length is 14 residues. Germline CDR1 is SGDLS and CDR2 is YYNGEE. CDR3 DNA sequence: TGTGCCAGCAGCGTAGTAGCGGGAGGCAATGAGCAGTTCTTC. Amino acids: CASSVVAGGNEQFF.

In its sample, this clonotype was seen a few times. The CDR3, as DNA: TGCAGTGCCCCGACTAGCGGGAGGGCCTATTGGAATGAGCAGTTCTTC. This codes for CSAPTSGRAYWNEQFF. The J gene is TRBJ2-1, the V gene TRBV20-1; TRBD2 aligns across 14 bases. Germline V gene lookup returns CDR1 DFQATT and CDR2 SNEGSKA (reference sequence). The CDR3 has 16 residues. The trim removed 6 bases at V and 7 bases at J, leaving 11 bases unmatched.

The chain couples TRBV2 to TRBJ2-1, with D tentatively TRBD2 (6 bases). This CDR3 contains 15 residues. Per germline, CDR1 SNHLY and CDR2 FYNNEI. Between the trimmed V and J ends, which lost 3 bases and 5 bases, there was a span of 14 bases. The CDR3 loop is CASSETGVGDNEQFF. Written as DNA, the CDR3 is TGTGCCAGCAGTGAGACGGGGGTAGGGGACAATGAGCAGTTCTTC.

This clonotype has at least ten counts. The J gene is TRBJ1-2, the V gene TRBV9, with 8 bases identical to TRBD1. Germline CDR1 and CDR2: SGDLS and YYNGEE. The CDR3 covers 16 residues. V was clipped by 4 bases and J by 2 bases; unmatched bases: 10. This chain's CDR3 is CASSPSGDRYNYGYTF. DNA for the CDR3: TGTGCCAGCAGCCCGAGCGGGGACAGGTACAACTATGGCTACACCTTC. Supplemented by reference TRBV9 and TRBJ1-2, the full variable domain reads DSGVTQTPKHLITATGQRVTLRCSPRSGDLSVYWYQQSLDQGLQFLIQYYNGEERAKGNILERFSAQQFPDLHSELNLSSLELGDSALYFCASSPSGDRYNYGYTFGSGTRLTVV.

The chain employs TRBV6-2 or TRBV6-3 and TRBJ1-2, with D perhaps TRBD1 (5 bases). CDR1 MNHEY and CDR2 SVGEGT come from the germline V gene. V lost 6 bases to trimming and J lost 4 bases, with 15 bases between them. This CDR3 has 14 residues. The CDR3 coding sequence is TGTGCCAGCAGCTCCCGACAGAGGGCCTATGGCTACACCTTC. It yields the protein CASSSRQRAYGYTF.

The chain employs TRBV7-6 and TRBJ2-2, with TRBD2 matching 9 bases. The germline V gene has CDR1 SGHVS and CDR2 FNYEAQ. After removal of 5 bases from V and 6 bases from J, the junction contained 7 bases not matched to a gene. The CDR3 sequence is 15 residues long. The CDR3 here is CASSLRREGAGELFF. CDR3 DNA: TGTGCCAGCAGCCTCAGGCGGGAGGGCGCCGGGGAGCTGTTTTTT.

This clonotype appeared many times. The rearrangement joins TRBV20-1 to TRBJ1-5; D unclear. V gave up 2 bases and J gave up 6 bases, with 17 bases separating them. This CDR3 is built from 15 residues. The V gene's germline CDR1 is DFQATT and CDR2 SNEGSKA (reference sequence). CDR3 sequence: CSARPGSARGQPQHF. CDR3 coding DNA: TGCAGTGCTAGACCTGGGTCAGCGCGGGGTCAGCCCCAGCATTTT.

This clonotype was recorded many times. This rearrangement joins TRBV7-6 to TRBJ1-4; D is unresolved. This CDR3 is built from 15 residues. The germline CDR1 and CDR2 sequences are SGHVS and FNYEAQ. The V end lost 1 base, the J end lost 3 bases, and 9 bases lay between the germline ends. The CDR3, as DNA: TGTGCCAGCAGCTTAGAGAGTTTCGCTAATGAAAAACTGTTTTTT. Residues: CASSLESFANEKLFF.

The J gene is TRBJ2-2, the V gene TRBV7-2; 14 positions match TRBD2. V was pared by 5 bases and J by 3 bases, with 11 bases of the junction left unmatched. This CDR3 is 19 amino acids long. Germline CDR1 is SGHTA and CDR2 is FQGNSA. The CDR3 DNA follows: TGTGCCAGCAGCACCCCGGGACTAGCGGGGGTGTGGGACACCGGGGAGCTGTTTTTT. Its translation is CASSTPGLAGVWDTGELFF.